This T cell receptor beta chain was recorded in a study of graft-versus-host responses after intestinal transplantation. Across the study: Anti-thymocyte globulin induction was given to all recipients, followed by tacrolimus and steroids for 2 to 3 years.

On this clone itself: Its specificity is unknown.

The assay was immunoSEQ multiplex PCR, and TCRdb's table has in-frame clones only and misses some. The sample lists 100,000 to 140,000 clones; over 80% were seen once. General study findings and limits: The presence of high graft-versus-host to host-versus-graft clonal ratios in allografts characterized patients with graft-donor T cell macrochimerism. Analysis identified GvH clones in recipient marrow, with some appearing first in ileum or blood.

This CDR3 has 16 amino acids. Trimming removed 6 bases from V and 5 bases from J; junction bases left unmatched: 13. CDR1 and CDR2 from the germline V gene are ENHRY and SYGVKD. The sequence was obtained from a human donor who was the organ donor for an intestinal transplant. Here the sequenced sample was unstimulated CD4+ T cells sorted from spleen or lymph node cells, taken before transplant. The gene calls are TRBV10-3 and TRBJ2-1; 7 bases match TRBD2. Here the CDR3 reads CAIRLGGGRGDNEQFF. Here the CDR3 DNA reads TGTGCCATCAGGCTGGGGGGGGGAAGGGGCGACAATGAGCAGTTCTTC.